Listed below are T cell receptor beta chains from one sample, sequenced in a study of T cells in Graves' hyperthyroidism and ophthalmopathy. TCRdb re-called the multiplex PCR reads through MiXCR, storing one row per CDR3 protein. The table shows under 350,000 distinct CDR3 sequences, with about an eighth occurring only once. The specimen sequenced was blood. The receptor source for this set is a woman aged 25-40 years with Graves' hyperthyroidism that later progressed to Graves' ophthalmopathy. Both conserved end residues are part of each CDR3. The order of the fields is V gene, D gene, J gene, clone size, CDR3 protein, CDR3 DNA. The D gene is left open where the match is weak. The size of a clone is reported for some rows only, either as once, few or many, or as a class for expanded clones.

v_call: TRBV5-5; d_call: -; j_call: TRBJ2-7; clone_size: many; cdr3_aa: CASSLFRGTTYEQYF; cdr3_nt: TGTGCCAGCAGCTTGTTTCGGGGGACAACCTACGAGCAGTACTTC
v_call: TRBV28; d_call: TRBD2; j_call: TRBJ2-3; clone_size: many; cdr3_aa: CASSLSGRSGLAGGPGDTQYF; cdr3_nt: TGTGCCAGCAGTTTATCGGGACGGTCGGGACTAGCGGGAGGCCCAGGGGATACGCAGTATTTT
v_call: TRBV30; d_call: -; j_call: TRBJ2-2; clone_size: many; cdr3_aa: CAWSVILSTGELFF; cdr3_nt: TGTGCCTGGAGTGTAATTTTGAGCACCGGGGAGCTGTTTTTT
v_call: TRBV29-1; d_call: TRBD1; j_call: TRBJ2-6; clone_size: -; cdr3_aa: CSVHIPRDRAGANVLTF; cdr3_nt: TGCAGCGTCCATATCCCCCGAGACAGGGCTGGGGCCAACGTCCTGACTTTC
v_call: TRBV5-4; d_call: -; j_call: TRBJ1-1; clone_size: -; cdr3_aa: CASSLAPGEAFF; cdr3_nt: TGTGCCAGCAGCTTGGCCCCGGGGGAAGCTTTCTTT
v_call: TRBV19; d_call: TRBD1; j_call: TRBJ1-1; clone_size: -; cdr3_aa: CASSIVLQGVAFF; cdr3_nt: TGTGCCAGTAGTATAGTACTACAGGGGGTAGCTTTCTTT
v_call: TRBV6-5; d_call: TRBD1; j_call: TRBJ1-1; clone_size: many; cdr3_aa: CASSYSTGLNTEAFF; cdr3_nt: TGTGCCAGCAGTTACTCGACAGGGCTCAACACTGAAGCTTTCTTT
v_call: TRBV18; d_call: -; j_call: TRBJ2-4; clone_size: many; cdr3_aa: CASSPPGIAKNIQYF; cdr3_nt: TGTGCCAGCTCACCACCTGGGATAGCCAAAAACATTCAGTACTTC
v_call: TRBV7-9; d_call: -; j_call: TRBJ1-1; clone_size: many; cdr3_aa: CASSLWGEGRETEAFF; cdr3_nt: TGTGCCAGCAGCTTATGGGGCGAGGGAAGGGAGACTGAAGCTTTCTTT
v_call: TRBV4-1; d_call: TRBD1; j_call: TRBJ1-2; clone_size: many; cdr3_aa: CASSQEGQGAWGGYTF; cdr3_nt: TGCGCCAGCAGCCAAGAAGGACAGGGGGCTTGGGGTGGCTACACCTTC
v_call: TRBV13; d_call: TRBD1; j_call: TRBJ2-7; clone_size: many; cdr3_aa: CASSRPGTGGNEQYF; cdr3_nt: TGTGCCAGCAGCCGTCCCGGGACAGGGGGCAACGAGCAGTACTTC
v_call: TRBV4-1; d_call: -; j_call: TRBJ1-6; clone_size: few; cdr3_aa: CASSPPLAPLHF; cdr3_nt: TGCGCCAGCAGCCCTCCCCTAGCACCCCTCCACTTT
v_call: TRBV16; d_call: -; j_call: TRBJ2-3; clone_size: -; cdr3_aa: CASSQSTLGTDTQYF; cdr3_nt: TGTGCCAGCAGCCAATCAACTCTCGGAACAGATACGCAGTATTTT
v_call: TRBV2; d_call: -; j_call: TRBJ1-5; clone_size: once; cdr3_aa: CASSAGFYNQPQHF; cdr3_nt: TGTGCCAGCAGTGCCGGGTTTTACAATCAGCCCCAGCATTTT
v_call: TRBV6-1; d_call: TRBD1; j_call: TRBJ2-3; clone_size: many; cdr3_aa: CASSYTGALADTQYF; cdr3_nt: TGTGCCAGCAGTTATACAGGGGCCCTGGCAGATACGCAGTATTTT
v_call: TRBV3-1; d_call: TRBD2; j_call: TRBJ2-2; clone_size: many; cdr3_aa: CASSQGLATNTGELFF; cdr3_nt: TGTGCCAGCAGCCAGGGACTAGCGACGAACACCGGGGAGCTGTTTTTT
v_call: TRBV5-4; d_call: -; j_call: TRBJ2-5; clone_size: many; cdr3_aa: CASSSPDAAETQYF; cdr3_nt: TGTGCCAGCAGCTCCCCGGACGCGGCGGAGACCCAGTACTTC
v_call: TRBV20-1; d_call: TRBD2; j_call: TRBJ2-3; clone_size: many; cdr3_aa: CSVNKGASGTSTDTQYF; cdr3_nt: TGCAGTGTAAACAAAGGGGCTAGCGGGACGAGCACAGATACGCAGTATTTT
v_call: TRBV12-3/TRBV12-4; d_call: TRBD1; j_call: TRBJ2-5; clone_size: few; cdr3_aa: CASSAGTGRETQYF; cdr3_nt: TGTGCCAGCAGTGCCGGGACAGGGAGAGAGACCCAGTACTTC
v_call: TRBV29-1; d_call: TRBD1; j_call: TRBJ2-2; clone_size: few; cdr3_aa: CSVDRVGELFF; cdr3_nt: TGCAGCGTCGACAGGGTCGGGGAGCTGTTTTTT
v_call: TRBV7-8; d_call: TRBD2; j_call: TRBJ2-1; clone_size: -; cdr3_aa: CASSSIAGGSYEQFF; cdr3_nt: TGTGCCAGCAGCTCCATAGCGGGAGGGAGTTATGAGCAGTTCTTC
v_call: TRBV6-9; d_call: TRBD2; j_call: TRBJ2-1; clone_size: many; cdr3_aa: CASSYELAANNEQFF; cdr3_nt: TGTGCCAGCAGTTACGAGCTAGCGGCGAACAATGAGCAGTTCTTC
v_call: TRBV30; d_call: -; j_call: TRBJ2-3; clone_size: few; cdr3_aa: CAWIPNRPQDTQYF; cdr3_nt: TGTGCCTGGATTCCTAACAGACCCCAAGATACGCAGTATTTT
v_call: TRBV28; d_call: -; j_call: TRBJ2-4; clone_size: many; cdr3_aa: CASSFGGGVRNIQYF; cdr3_nt: TGTGCCAGCAGTTTTGGGGGCGGCGTTCGGAACATTCAGTACTTC
v_call: TRBV2; d_call: -; j_call: TRBJ2-5; clone_size: many; cdr3_aa: CASNLMGDKYF; cdr3_nt: TGTGCCAGCAACCTTATGGGGGATAAGTACTTC
v_call: TRBV30; d_call: -; j_call: TRBJ1-4; clone_size: many; cdr3_aa: CAWAASTNEKLFF; cdr3_nt: TGTGCCTGGGCAGCTTCAACTAATGAAAAACTGTTTTTT
v_call: TRBV7-2; d_call: TRBD2; j_call: TRBJ2-2; clone_size: many; cdr3_aa: CASSLGGRGGGGELFF; cdr3_nt: TGTGCCAGCAGCTTAGGAGGCCGGGGCGGGGGCGGGGAGCTGTTTTTT
v_call: TRBV20-1; d_call: -; j_call: TRBJ2-4; clone_size: many; cdr3_aa: CSARAHFLRDKNIQYF; cdr3_nt: TGCAGTGCTAGAGCACACTTCTTGCGGGACAAAAACATTCAGTACTTC
v_call: TRBV28; d_call: -; j_call: TRBJ2-7; clone_size: -; cdr3_aa: CASSFGWLDVKSSYEQYF; cdr3_nt: TGTGCCAGCAGTTTCGGCTGGCTTGACGTGAAGAGCTCCTACGAGCAGTACTTC
v_call: TRBV12-3/TRBV12-4; d_call: -; j_call: TRBJ2-1; clone_size: few; cdr3_aa: CASSTGPALNEQFF; cdr3_nt: TGTGCCAGCAGCACAGGGCCGGCTTTGAATGAGCAGTTCTTC
v_call: TRBV7-9; d_call: -; j_call: TRBJ2-5; clone_size: many; cdr3_aa: CASSRTSGKQETQYF; cdr3_nt: TGTGCCAGCAGCCGTACTTCGGGGAAGCAAGAGACCCAGTACTTC
v_call: TRBV20-1; d_call: -; j_call: TRBJ2-7; clone_size: -; cdr3_aa: CSARNFQAYEQYF; cdr3_nt: TGCAGTGCTAGAAACTTCCAAGCCTACGAGCAGTACTTC
v_call: TRBV24-1; d_call: TRBD2; j_call: TRBJ2-7; clone_size: many; cdr3_aa: CATSESGTSGNEQYF; cdr3_nt: TGTGCCACCAGTGAATCCGGGACTAGCGGGAACGAGCAGTACTTC
v_call: TRBV4-1; d_call: -; j_call: TRBJ1-2; clone_size: -; cdr3_aa: CASSQDFSETPYGYTF; cdr3_nt: TGCGCCAGCAGCCAAGATTTTTCGGAGACGCCTTATGGCTACACCTTC
v_call: TRBV6-2/TRBV6-3; d_call: -; j_call: TRBJ1-5; clone_size: -; cdr3_aa: CASPYPRQRKNQPQHF; cdr3_nt: TGTGCCAGCCCTTACCCCAGGCAGCGTAAAAATCAGCCCCAGCATTTT
v_call: TRBV2; d_call: -; j_call: TRBJ1-1; clone_size: few; cdr3_aa: CASSGGLSEAFF; cdr3_nt: TGTGCCAGCAGCGGGGGGTTGTCTGAAGCTTTCTTT
v_call: TRBV6-2/TRBV6-3; d_call: TRBD2; j_call: TRBJ2-5; clone_size: few; cdr3_aa: CASSSLLAGDQETQYF; cdr3_nt: TGTGCCAGCAGTTCCCTACTAGCGGGGGACCAAGAGACCCAGTACTTC
v_call: TRBV10-1; d_call: TRBD1; j_call: TRBJ2-7; clone_size: few; cdr3_aa: CASRQGVLEQYF; cdr3_nt: TGCGCCAGCAGACAGGGGGTTCTCGAGCAGTACTTC
v_call: TRBV5-1; d_call: -; j_call: TRBJ2-1; clone_size: -; cdr3_aa: CASSLAGEGNEQFF; cdr3_nt: TGCGCCAGCAGCTTGGCAGGGGAGGGCAATGAGCAGTTCTTC
v_call: TRBV19; d_call: -; j_call: TRBJ2-3; clone_size: many; cdr3_aa: CASSFGLADTQYF; cdr3_nt: TGTGCCAGTAGTTTCGGACTGGCTGATACGCAGTATTTT
v_call: TRBV20-1; d_call: -; j_call: TRBJ2-3; clone_size: many; cdr3_aa: CSVIPRVEGTDTQYF; cdr3_nt: TGCAGTGTTATCCCCCGGGTGGAAGGCACAGATACGCAGTATTTT
v_call: TRBV4-1; d_call: -; j_call: TRBJ1-4; clone_size: few; cdr3_aa: CASSQGGKLFF; cdr3_nt: TGCGCCAGCAGCCAAGGAGGGAAACTGTTTTTT
v_call: TRBV20-1; d_call: -; j_call: TRBJ1-5; clone_size: many; cdr3_aa: CSARDPGGSNQPQHF; cdr3_nt: TGCAGTGCTAGAGATCCGGGGGGTAGCAATCAGCCCCAGCATTTT
v_call: TRBV7-2; d_call: -; j_call: TRBJ1-3; clone_size: few; cdr3_aa: CASSLKQTGNTIYF; cdr3_nt: TGTGCCAGCAGCTTAAAACAGACTGGAAACACCATATATTTT
v_call: TRBV14; d_call: -; j_call: TRBJ1-2; clone_size: -; cdr3_aa: CASSQTSNYGYTF; cdr3_nt: TGTGCCAGCAGCCAAACCTCCAACTATGGCTACACCTTC